Below, one T cell receptor beta chain is given with its context. It has no known antigen specificity. Nothing much larger sits one base from this clone, and base qualities are not available. Counted from cysteine to phenylalanine, this CDR3 has 16 amino acids. The read is trimmed to its CDR3 DNA, 48 bases read in frame from base 1. For CDR1 and CDR2, the germline V gene (reference sequence) lists LNHDA and SQIVND. From V the trimming removes 3 bases and from J it removes 8 bases, while the gene matches leave 7 bases of the junction unaccounted for. TCRbeta CDR3 regions were amplified from genomic DNA by means of the immunoSEQ Assay, a bias-controlled multiplex PCR. In the source study's methods: The number of nucleated cells in each sample was estimated by amplification of reference gene primers within the assay. To quantify the absolute abundance of each unique TCRbeta CDR3 rearrangement, sequence reads were collapsed and filtered. For each sample, productive Simpson clonality was calculated as the square root of Simpson's diversity index over productive rearrangements. In TCRdb, the immuneACCESS table is reduced to in-frame sequences with V and J assigned. These tables do not hold every clone; where another copy was compared, an unresolved V gene accounts for under half, and the others remain unexplained. V and J calls and clone size are given by that table; D and trimming were obtained from the DNA. The sample table holds roughly 100,000 clones, of which about 85% were seen once. The ten largest make up just over 3% of the sample.

This sample is part of a study of blood T cell repertoires in COVID-19 (dated by TCRdb to 2020 to 2021). Turning to the overall study: Collaborator samples came from the United States, Italy and Spain and covered acute and convalescent phases of COVID-19. Where available, HLA class I and class II types were taken from metadata supplied by the sample provider and were not determined by assay-based typing. Nearly every sample came with metadata listing a de-identified subject ID, COVID-19 status, age in years and sex. The material from the prospective study consisted of cDNA or gDNA derived from T cells, B-cell-depleted T cells, or PBMCs. The samples were drawn from two sources: the first 160 participants of the ongoing ImmuneRACE study, and 1,000 to 1,500 subjects contributed by 6 global collaborators. Subjects who had been exposed to COVID-19, were actively infected with it, or had recovered from it provided the deeply sampled blood TCRbeta repertoires that made up the dataset. The repertoires were released in a freely available public database intended as a resource for research on the immune response to SARS-CoV-2.

The collaborating institutions used their own protocols to collect whole blood in K2EDTA tubes. For TCRbeta analysis, collaborators shipped samples as frozen whole blood, isolated PBMCs, or DNA extracted from either of those sample types. What the authors observed across the whole study: The quantity of clinical and demographic metadata differed by source and by participant and was supplied without curation.

The chain is assembled from TRBV19 and TRBJ1-6; 10 nucleotides in the junction match TRBD1. The sequence was obtained from a man in his forties or fifties in a cohort sampled during active COVID-19. The sample comprised peripheral blood. The nucleotide sequence is TGTGCCAGTAGTATCTTCTCGACAGGGGGCGATTCACCCCTCCACTTT. Translation gives CASSIFSTGGDSPLHF.